This TCR beta chain is drawn from a study of T cell changes during pregnancy in multiple sclerosis. This table comes from immunoSEQ multiplex PCR, and its TCRdb copy is limited to in-frame clones, with some not included. The repertoire includes roughly 70,000 clones, 70% to 90% of them detected once, and approximately 3.4% sits in the top ten. The CDR3 consists of 17 residues. The V and J genes are TRBV21-1 and TRBJ1-5; TRBD1, the table's D call, was not compared with the DNA. TRBV21-1 is a recognized pseudogene. The receptor comes from a female donor with multiple sclerosis, enrolled in a pregnancy study. Here the sequenced sample was peripheral blood, taken before pregnancy. The CDR3 DNA is TGTGCCAGCAGCTCCCAGGGGGGACAGCCCTTCAATCAGCCCCAGCATTTT. It encodes CASSSQGGQPFNQPQHF.